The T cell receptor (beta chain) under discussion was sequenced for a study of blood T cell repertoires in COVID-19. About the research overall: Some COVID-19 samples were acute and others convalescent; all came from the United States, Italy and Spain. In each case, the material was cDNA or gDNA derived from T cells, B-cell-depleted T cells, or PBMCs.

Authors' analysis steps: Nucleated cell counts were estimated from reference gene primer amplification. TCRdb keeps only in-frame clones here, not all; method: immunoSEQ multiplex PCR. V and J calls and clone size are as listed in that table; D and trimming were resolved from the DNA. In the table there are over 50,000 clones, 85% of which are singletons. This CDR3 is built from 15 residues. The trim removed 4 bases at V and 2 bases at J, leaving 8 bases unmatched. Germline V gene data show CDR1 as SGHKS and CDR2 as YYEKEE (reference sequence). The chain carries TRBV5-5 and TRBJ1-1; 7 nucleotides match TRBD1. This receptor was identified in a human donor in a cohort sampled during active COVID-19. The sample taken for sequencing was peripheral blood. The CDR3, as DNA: TGTGCCAGCAGCCCTATTAGGACAGGTAACACTGAAGCTTTCTTT. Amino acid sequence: CASSPIRTGNTEAFF. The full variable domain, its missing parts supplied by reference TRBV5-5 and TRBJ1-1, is DAGVTQSPTHLIKTRGQQVTLRCSPISGHKSVSWYQQVLGQGPQFIFQYYEKEERGRGNFPDRFSARQFPNYSSELNVNALLLGDSALYLCASSPIRTGNTEAFFGQGTRLTVV.